This entry describes one T cell receptor beta chain. At one end, the junction sequence differs from germline, possibly due to a read error. It was with a sample-barcoded 5' primer and a J-beta primer mix that a second PCR of about 6 to 12 cycles was run. TCRdb processed the 5' RACE reads anew with MiXCR; each CDR3 protein has one entry. The table lists 900,000 to 950,000 distinct CDR3 sequences, almost 30% of them singletons. The data were taken from a study of blood T cells in healthy people across ages. Overall study: Capture by template switching was about one barcoded beta molecule per two T cells.

Per germline, CDR1 SEHNR and CDR2 FQNEAQ (reference sequence). The CDR3 has 15 amino acids. The same data also went into a second study, on T cells of mothers and their children. That work contributes: The search for persistent microchimeric T cell clones detected none.

The clonotype comes from a woman aged 40-49 years in good health. The chain is built from TRBV7-9 and TRBJ2-1; 11 bases map to TRBD1. The sample was blood. The DNA of the CDR3 is TGTGCCGGCAGAGGGACAGGGGGGGCGTACAATGAGCAGTTCTTC. This translates into CAGRGTGGAYNEQFF. The entire variable domain, with the rest obtained from reference TRBV7-9 and TRBJ2-1, is as follows: DTGVSQNPRHKITKRGQNVTFRCDPISEHNRLYWYRQTLGQGPEFLTYFQNEAQLEKSRLLSDRFSAERPKGSFSTLEIQRTEQGDSAMYLCAGRGTGGAYNEQFFGPGTRLTVL.